The 2 T cell receptor beta chains listed next were all sequenced from one sample in a study of T cell repertoires in cytomegalovirus infection. These receptors have no identified antigens. MiXCR, applied by TCRdb to the reads, yields one record per CDR3 protein. The sample lists 680,000 or so distinct CDR3 sequences; approximately 33% were seen once. Here the sequenced sample was cultured PBMCs, taken from culture after CMV antigen stimulation. The receptor set was obtained from a human donor in good health (CMV status not recorded). Some clones in this sample may be carry-over from other donors' samples.

This clonotype has a single count. This rearrangement joins TRBV28 to TRBJ2-7; perhaps D is TRBD1 or TRBD2 (6 bases each). Germline CDR1 and CDR2: MDHEN and SYDVKM. Trimming removed 8 bases at V and 2 bases at J, with 22 bases between. The length of the CDR3 is 16 residues. The CDR3 protein is CASATIGGPNPYEQYF. The CDR3 coding sequence is TGTGCCAGCGCTACGATCGGGGGCCCGAATCCCTACGAGCAGTACTTC. Full variable domain (rest looked up from reference TRBV28 and TRBJ2-7): DVKVTQSSRYLVKRTGEKVFLECVQDMDHENMFWYRQDPGLGLRLIYFSYDVKMKEKGDIPEGYSVSREKKERFSLILESASTNQTSMYLCASATIGGPNPYEQYFGPGTRLTVT.

There are many counts of this clonotype. The CDR3 DNA follows: TGTGCCAGCAGCTTAGAAATGAGTAGCGAGCAGTACTTC. This sequence encodes CASSLEMSSEQYF. The V gene is TRBV7-2, the J gene TRBJ2-7; D unclear. V was trimmed by 1 base and J by 6 bases, leaving 10 bases between them. The CDR3 has 13 amino acids. CDR1 and CDR2 (germline): SGHTA, FQGNSA.